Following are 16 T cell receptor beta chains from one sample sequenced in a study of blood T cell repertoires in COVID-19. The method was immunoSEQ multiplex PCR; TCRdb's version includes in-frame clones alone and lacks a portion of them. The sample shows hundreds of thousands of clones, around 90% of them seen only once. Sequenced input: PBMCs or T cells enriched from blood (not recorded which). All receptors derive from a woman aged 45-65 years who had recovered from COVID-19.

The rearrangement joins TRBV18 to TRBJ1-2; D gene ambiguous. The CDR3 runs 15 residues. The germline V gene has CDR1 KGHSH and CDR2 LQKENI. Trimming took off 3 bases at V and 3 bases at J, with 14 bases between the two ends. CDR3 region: CASSPVEGIYYGYTF. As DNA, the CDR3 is TGTGCCAGCTCACCGGTGGAGGGTATTTACTATGGCTACACCTTC.

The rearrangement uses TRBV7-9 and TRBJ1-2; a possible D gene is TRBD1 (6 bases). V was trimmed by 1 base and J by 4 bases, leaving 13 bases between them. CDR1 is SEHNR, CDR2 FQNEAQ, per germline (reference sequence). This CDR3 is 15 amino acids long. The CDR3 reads CASSLGRGDIYGYTF. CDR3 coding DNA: TGTGCCAGCAGCTTAGGGCGGGGGGACATCTATGGCTACACCTTC.

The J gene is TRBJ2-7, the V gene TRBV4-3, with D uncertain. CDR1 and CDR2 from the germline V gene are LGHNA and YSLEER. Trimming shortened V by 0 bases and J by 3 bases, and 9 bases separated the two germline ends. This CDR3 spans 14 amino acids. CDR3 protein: CASSQEPRFYEQYF. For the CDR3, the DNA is TGCGCCAGCAGCCAAGAGCCTAGGTTCTACGAGCAGTACTTC.

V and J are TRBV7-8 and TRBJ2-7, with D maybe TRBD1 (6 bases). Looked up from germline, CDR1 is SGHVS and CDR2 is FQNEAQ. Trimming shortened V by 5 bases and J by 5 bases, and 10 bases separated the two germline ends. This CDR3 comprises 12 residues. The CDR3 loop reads CASSTGQNEQYF. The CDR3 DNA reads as TGTGCCAGCAGCACTGGACAGAACGAGCAGTACTTC.

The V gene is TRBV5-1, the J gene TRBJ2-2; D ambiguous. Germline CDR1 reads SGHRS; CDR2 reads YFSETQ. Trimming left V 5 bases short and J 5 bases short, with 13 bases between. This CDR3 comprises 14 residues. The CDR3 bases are TGCGCCAGCAGTTTCCAGGCTTGGACCGGGGAGCTGTTTTTT. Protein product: CASSFQAWTGELFF.

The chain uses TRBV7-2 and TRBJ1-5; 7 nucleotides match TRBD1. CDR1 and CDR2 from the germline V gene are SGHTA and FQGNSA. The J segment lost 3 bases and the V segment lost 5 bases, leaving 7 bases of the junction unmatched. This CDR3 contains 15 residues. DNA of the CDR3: TGTGCCAGCAGCCGGGACAGCAGTCTCAATCAGCCCCAGCATTTT. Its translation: CASSRDSSLNQPQHF.

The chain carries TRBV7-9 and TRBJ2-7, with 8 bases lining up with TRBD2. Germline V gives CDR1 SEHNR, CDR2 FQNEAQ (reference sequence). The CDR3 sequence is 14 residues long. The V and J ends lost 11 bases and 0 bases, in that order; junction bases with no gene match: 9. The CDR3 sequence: CAAAGGGNSYEQYF. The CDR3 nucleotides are TGTGCCGCAGCCGGCGGGGGGAACTCCTACGAGCAGTACTTC.

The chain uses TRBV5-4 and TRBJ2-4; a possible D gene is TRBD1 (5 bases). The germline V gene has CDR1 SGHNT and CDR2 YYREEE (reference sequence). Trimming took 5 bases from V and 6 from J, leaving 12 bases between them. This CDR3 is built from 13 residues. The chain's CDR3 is CASSYRQLNIQYF. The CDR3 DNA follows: TGTGCCAGCAGTTATAGACAGTTAAACATTCAGTACTTC. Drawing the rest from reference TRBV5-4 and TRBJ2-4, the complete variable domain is ETGVTQSPTHLIKTRGQQVTLRCSSQSGHNTVSWYQQALGQGPQFIFQYYREEENGRGNFPPRFSGLQFPNYSSELNVNALELDDSALYLCASSYRQLNIQYFGAGTRLSVL.

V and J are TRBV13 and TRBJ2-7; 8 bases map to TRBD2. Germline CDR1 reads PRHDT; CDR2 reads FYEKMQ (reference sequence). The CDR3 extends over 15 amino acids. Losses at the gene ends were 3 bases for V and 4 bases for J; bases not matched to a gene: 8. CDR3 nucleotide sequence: TGTGCCAGCAGCTTTTCAAGCGGGAGCGGTTACGAGCAGTACTTC. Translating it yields CASSFSSGSGYEQYF.

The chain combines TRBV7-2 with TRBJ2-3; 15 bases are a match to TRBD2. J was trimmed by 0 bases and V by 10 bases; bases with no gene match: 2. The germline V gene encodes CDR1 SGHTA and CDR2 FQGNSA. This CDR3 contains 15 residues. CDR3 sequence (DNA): TGTGCCACCGGACTAGCGGGAGGGAGCACAGATACGCAGTATTTT. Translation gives CATGLAGGSTDTQYF.

DNA for the CDR3: TGTGCCAGCAGTGAACCGGGACAGAAGGATTCCGGCTACACCTTC. Its protein product is CASSEPGQKDSGYTF. The J gene is TRBJ1-2, the V gene TRBV28, with 7 bases aligning to TRBD1. This CDR3 is built from 15 residues. With 5 bases clipped from V and 8 bases from J, the junction kept 14 bases outside the gene matches. In germline, CDR1 is MDHEN, CDR2 SYDVKM.

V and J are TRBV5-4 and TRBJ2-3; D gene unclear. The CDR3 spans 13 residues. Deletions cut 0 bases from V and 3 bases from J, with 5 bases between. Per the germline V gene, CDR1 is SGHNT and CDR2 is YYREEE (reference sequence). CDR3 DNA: TGTGCCAGCAGCTTGGACGGGACAGATACGCAGTATTTT. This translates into CASSLDGTDTQYF. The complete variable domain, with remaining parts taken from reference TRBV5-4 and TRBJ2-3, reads ETGVTQSPTHLIKTRGQQVTLRCSSQSGHNTVSWYQQALGQGPQFIFQYYREEENGRGNFPPRFSGLQFPNYSSELNVNALELDDSALYLCASSLDGTDTQYFGPGTRLTVL.

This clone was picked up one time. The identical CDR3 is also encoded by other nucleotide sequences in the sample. The CDR3 loop reads CASSSGQGSGNTIYF. The CDR3 nucleotides read TGTGCCAGCAGTTCAGGACAGGGCTCTGGAAACACCATATATTTT. The genes are TRBV28 and TRBJ1-3; TRBD1 agrees at 8 bases. The CDR3 is 15 amino acids. V lost 4 bases and J lost 0; bases outside the gene matches: 2. CDR1 and CDR2 from the germline V gene are MDHEN and SYDVKM.

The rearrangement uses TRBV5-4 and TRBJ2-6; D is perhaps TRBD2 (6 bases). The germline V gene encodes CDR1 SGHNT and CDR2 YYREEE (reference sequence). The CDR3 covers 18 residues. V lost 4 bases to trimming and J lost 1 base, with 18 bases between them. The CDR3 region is CASSAGPRQVSGANVLTF. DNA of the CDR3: TGTGCCAGCAGCGCGGGGCCCCGGCAGGTGTCTGGGGCCAACGTCCTGACTTTC. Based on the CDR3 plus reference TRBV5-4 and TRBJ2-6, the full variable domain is ETGVTQSPTHLIKTRGQQVTLRCSSQSGHNTVSWYQQALGQGPQFIFQYYREEENGRGNFPPRFSGLQFPNYSSELNVNALELDDSALYLCASSAGPRQVSGANVLTFGAGSRLTVL.

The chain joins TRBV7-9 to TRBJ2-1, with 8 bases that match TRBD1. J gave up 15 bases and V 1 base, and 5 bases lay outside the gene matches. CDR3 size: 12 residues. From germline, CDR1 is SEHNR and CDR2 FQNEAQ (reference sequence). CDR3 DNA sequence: TGTGCCAGCAGCTTAGGGCAGGGGGCTCGGTTCTTC. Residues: CASSLGQGARFF.

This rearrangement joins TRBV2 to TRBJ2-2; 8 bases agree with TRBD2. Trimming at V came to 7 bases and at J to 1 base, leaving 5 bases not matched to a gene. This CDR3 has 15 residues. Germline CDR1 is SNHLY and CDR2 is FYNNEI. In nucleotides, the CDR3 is TGTGCCAGCACTGCGGGAGGCCGGAACACCGGGGAGCTGTTTTTT. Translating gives CASTAGGRNTGELFF.